This entry concerns a single T cell receptor beta chain. Its antigen remains unidentified. TCRdb analysed the reads with MiXCR anew, one entry per CDR3 protein. The repertoire consists of about 74,000 distinct CDR3 sequences, with about 27% occurring once and the leading ten covering 59%. The sample comes from a study of T cell repertoires in cytomegalovirus infection. Study-level points and caveats: HLA-C-restricted, CMV-specific TCR beta clonotypes were dominant ex vivo.

This CDR3 spans 16 amino acids. Per the germline V gene, CDR1 is MGHRA and CDR2 is YSYEKL. With V trimmed by 0 bases and J by 4 bases, 5 bases remained unmatched. The input for sequencing was CD8+ T cells from cultured PBMCs, taken from culture after CMV antigen stimulation. This clonotype was obtained from a human donor in good health (CMV status not recorded). Some clones in this sample may be carry-over from other donors' samples. The V gene is TRBV4-1, the J gene TRBJ2-1; 8 nucleotides match TRBD2. The CDR3 here is CASSQDHQREYNEQFF. CDR3 bases: TGCGCCAGCAGCCAAGATCATCAGCGGGAGTACAATGAGCAGTTCTTC.